Listed here are 3 T cell receptor beta chains from one sample, sequenced in a study of blood T cell repertoires in COVID-19. Produced via immunoSEQ multiplex PCR; TCRdb's table is partial and in-frame only. Among 200,000 to 250,000 clones listed, roughly 88% were seen once. Sequencing used peripheral blood. All receptors derive from a woman in her thirties or forties who had recovered from COVID-19.

The genes are TRBV12-3 or TRBV12-4 and TRBJ1-4; D remains unclear. This CDR3 has 13 amino acids. V was shortened by 2 bases and J by 5 bases, with 6 bases between the two germline ends. The CDR3 coding sequence is TGTGCCAGCAGTTTACAGATCAATGAAAAACTGTTTTTT. The encoded protein is CASSLQINEKLFF.

The rearrangement uses TRBV4-3 and TRBJ2-1; the match to TRBD2 covers 7 bases. The CDR3 has 17 residues. Trimming cost V 1 base and J 0 bases; bases outside gene matches: 6. Germline CDR1 and CDR2: LGHNA and YSLEER. DNA of the CDR3: TGCGCCAGCAGCCAAGCCGCAGCGGGGATCTCCTACAATGAGCAGTTCTTC. This gives the protein CASSQAAAGISYNEQFF.

V usage is TRBV9 and J usage is TRBJ1-2; 9 bases are a match to TRBD1. CDR1 and CDR2 (germline): SGDLS, YYNGEE. J gave up 6 bases and V 4 bases, and 4 bases lay outside the gene matches. CDR3 length equals 13 residues. DNA of the CDR3: TGTGCCAGCAGCACCCGGACAGGGGATGGCTACACCTTC. It specifies CASSTRTGDGYTF.